The 28 T cell receptor beta chains in this list originate from one sample, sequenced in a study of cytomegalovirus exposure and HLA in healthy donors. The PCR was carried out with 60 Vbeta primers and 13 Jbeta primers. Assay: immunoSEQ multiplex PCR; the TCRdb copy retains only in-frame clones and omits some. The sample holds about 130,000 clones, around 72% seen once. Input material: PBMCs. The source of these receptors is a human donor in good health.

A note on this clone: Other DNA sequences from this sample encode an identical CDR3 as well. This chain links TRBV5-1 with TRBJ2-7, with D perhaps matching TRBD1 (5 bases). Trimming removed 0 bases from V and 3 bases from J, with 10 bases in between. CDR1 is SGHRS, CDR2 YFSETQ, per germline. The CDR3 is 14 amino acids. Here the CDR3 reads CASSLGTLSYEQYF. For the CDR3, the DNA is TGCGCCAGCAGCTTGGGGACACTAAGCTACGAGCAGTACTTC.

V gene TRBV27 combines with J gene TRBJ2-7; TRBD2 agrees at 8 bases. This CDR3 comprises 20 residues. In germline, CDR1 is MNHEY, CDR2 SMNVEV (reference sequence). J lost 2 bases, V lost 5 bases, and 23 bases had no gene match. For the CDR3, the DNA is TGTGCCAGCAGTCCCGGGGGGGGTCGACTTACAGGTGGGGCCGCCTACGAGCAGTACTTC. Amino acids: CASSPGGGRLTGGAAYEQYF.

The rearrangement uses TRBV5-3 and TRBJ1-2, with 8 bases fitting TRBD1. TRBV5-3 is assigned to the ORF class and has an uncertain function. V shed 5 bases, J shed 7 bases, and the junction held 7 bases outside the gene matches. The CDR3 extends over 13 amino acids. CDR3 protein: CARSSDRDCGYTF. The CDR3 nucleotides are TGTGCCAGAAGTTCGGACAGGGACTGTGGCTACACCTTC.

This clone was seen only a few times. J is TRBJ2-4 and V is TRBV6-5, with TRBD2 as a possible D gene (6 bases). CDR3 length equals 16 residues. Germline lookup yields CDR1 MNHEY and CDR2 SVGAGI. Trimming removed 0 bases at V and 0 bases at J, with 9 bases between. The CDR3 nucleotides are TGTGCCAGCAGTTACTCGAAGGGACTAGCCAAAAACATTCAGTACTTC. Its translation is CASSYSKGLAKNIQYF.

This chain connects TRBV28 to TRBJ2-7; TRBD1 matches at 11 bases. Germline-derived CDR1 and CDR2 are MDHEN and SYDVKM. The length of the CDR3 is 15 residues. The trim removed 5 bases at V and 1 base at J, leaving 4 bases unmatched. In DNA form, the CDR3 reads TGTGCCAGCAGTCGCGGACAGGGGGCATCCTACGAGCAGTACTTC. Protein product: CASSRGQGASYEQYF.

This chain joins TRBV7-9 and TRBJ2-3, with TRBD2 matching 8 bases. J gave up 2 bases and V 5 bases, and 15 bases lay outside the gene matches. The CDR3 is 18 amino acids. The V gene's germline CDR1 is SEHNR and CDR2 FQNEAQ (reference sequence). The CDR3 DNA sequence: TGTGCCAGCAGCCATTACAGCTTTCCAGCGGGAGTCACAGATACGCAGTATTTT. This codes for CASSHYSFPAGVTDTQYF. Full variable domain (outside the CDR3, taken from reference TRBV7-9 and TRBJ2-3): DTGVSQNPRHKITKRGQNVTFRCDPISEHNRLYWYRQTLGQGPEFLTYFQNEAQLEKSRLLSDRFSAERPKGSFSTLEIQRTEQGDSAMYLCASSHYSFPAGVTDTQYFGPGTRLTVL.

This rearrangement joins TRBV4-3 to TRBJ2-5; TRBD1 matches at 8 bases. Germline assignment: CDR1 LGHNA and CDR2 YSLEER. CDR3 length: 14 amino acids. J was trimmed by 3 bases and V by 3 bases; bases with no gene match: 3. CDR3 sequence (DNA): TGCGCCAGCAGCCAGGGGGGACAGGAAGAGACCCAGTACTTC. Translation gives CASSQGGQEETQYF.

The chain is built from TRBV19 and TRBJ1-1; D not resolved. The V gene lost 5 bases and the J gene lost 3 bases, with 10 bases spanning the gap. CDR3 length: 13 amino acids. Germline V lookup: CDR1 LNHDA, CDR2 SQIVND (reference sequence). CDR3 in amino acids: CASSPDSDTEAFF. In nucleotides, the CDR3 is TGTGCCAGTAGTCCAGACTCCGACACTGAAGCTTTCTTT.

This chain uses TRBV7-9 with TRBJ2-6; 10 nucleotides line up with TRBD1. The CDR3 sequence is 16 residues long. With V trimmed by 5 bases and J by 3 bases, 4 bases remained unmatched. CDR1 SEHNR and CDR2 FQNEAQ come from the germline V gene (reference sequence). This CDR3 reads CASSPGTGVGANVLTF. The CDR3 DNA reads TGTGCCAGCAGCCCTGGGACAGGGGTTGGGGCCAACGTCCTGACTTTC.

CDR3 coding DNA: TGTGCCAGCACCAACCTGGCCTCCTACGAGCAGTACTTC. Protein: CASTNLASYEQYF. The chain is built from TRBV6-5 and TRBJ2-7, with D unresolved. Germline V gene lookup returns CDR1 MNHEY and CDR2 SVGAGI. Trimming left V 7 bases short and J 0 bases short, with 10 bases between. The CDR3 spans 13 residues.

The chain employs TRBV30 and TRBJ1-2; D not certain. V dropped 0 bases and J dropped 4 bases, with 6 bases sitting between them. The CDR3 loop spans 12 amino acids. The V gene's germline CDR1 is GTSNPN and CDR2 SVGIG (reference sequence). The CDR3 nucleotides read TGTGCCTGGAGTGTACGCGGCTATGGCTACACCTTC. Its translation is CAWSVRGYGYTF.

This sequence joins TRBV27 and TRBJ2-5, with 8 bases that match TRBD2. The J call is doubtful: the DNA matches TRBJ2-7 better. The germline V gene has CDR1 MNHEY and CDR2 SMNVEV (reference sequence). The CDR3 length is 16 residues. The CDR3, as DNA: TGTGCCAGCAGTTCTCCCAGAGTAGCGGGATCCTACGAGCAGTACTTC. Its translation: CASSSPRVAGSYEQYF.

The rearrangement links TRBV19 to TRBJ1-1; TRBD1 matches at 9 bases. Trimming took 5 bases from V and 5 from J; bases not matched to a gene: 3. The CDR3 is 13 amino acids. Germline lookup yields CDR1 LNHDA and CDR2 SQIVND (reference sequence). CDR3 in amino acids: CASSVGQGTEAFF. The CDR3 DNA reads as TGTGCCAGTAGTGTGGGACAGGGAACTGAAGCTTTCTTT. Variable domain in full (rest from reference TRBV19 and TRBJ1-1): DGGITQSPKYLFRKEGQNVTLSCEQNLNHDAMYWYRQDPGQGLRLIYYSQIVNDFQKGDIAEGYSVSREKKESFPLTVTSAQKNPTAFYLCASSVGQGTEAFFGQGTRLTVV.

This chain joins TRBV10-3 and TRBJ2-5, with TRBD1 matching 10 bases. CDR1 and CDR2 (germline): ENHRY, SYGVKD. V lost 0 bases, J lost 0 bases, and 4 bases stayed unmatched. The CDR3 is 17 amino acids. CDR3 DNA: TGTGCCATCAGTGAGTCGACAGGGGGCTTCGACCAAGAGACCCAGTACTTC. Translating gives CAISESTGGFDQETQYF.

The V call is TRBV6-5, the J call TRBJ2-3; perhaps TRBD2 as D (5 bases). The V end lost 5 bases, the J end lost 6 bases, and 15 bases lay between the germline ends. The CDR3 is 14 residues long. Germline-derived CDR1 and CDR2 are MNHEY and SVGAGI. The CDR3 nucleotides are TGTGCCAGCAGTGAGCGGTTTTCTGGGGATACGCAGTATTTT. It specifies CASSERFSGDTQYF.

This clone was seen more than once but under ten times. V usage is TRBV7-2 and J usage is TRBJ2-7, with D maybe TRBD1 (5 bases). Germline CDR1 and CDR2: SGHTA and FQGNSA. The CDR3 loop spans 14 amino acids. Trimming removed 1 base at V and 1 base at J, with 8 bases between. This chain's CDR3 is CASSLVGRSYEQYF. In DNA form, the CDR3 reads TGTGCCAGCAGCTTAGTGGGGCGATCCTACGAGCAGTACTTC.

The V call is TRBV5-4, the J call TRBJ1-2; D ambiguous. The CDR3 spans 12 residues. V gave up 1 base and J gave up 7 bases, with 8 bases separating them. Germline V lookup: CDR1 SGHNT, CDR2 YYREEE (reference sequence). This chain's CDR3 is CASSLTFGGYTF. The CDR3, as DNA: TGTGCCAGCAGCTTGACTTTTGGTGGCTACACCTTC.

The V and J genes are TRBV19 and TRBJ1-5, with D perhaps matching TRBD1 (6 bases). Germline V gene lookup returns CDR1 LNHDA and CDR2 SQIVND (reference sequence). CDR3 length equals 15 residues. Trimming stripped 6 bases from V and 1 base from J, with 13 bases between. CDR3: CASRSGDMSNQPQHF. CDR3 in DNA: TGTGCCAGTAGGTCAGGGGACATGAGCAATCAGCCCCAGCATTTT.

This chain links TRBV27 with TRBJ1-6; 10 nucleotides line up with TRBD1. V trimming: 3 bases; J trimming: 3 bases; junction bases outside the gene matches: 5. Germline lookup yields CDR1 MNHEY and CDR2 SMNVEV (reference sequence). CDR3 length: 17 residues. The CDR3 nucleotides read TGTGCCAGCAGTTTGGTGGGACAGGGGATCTATAATTCACCCCTCCACTTT. Encoded protein: CASSLVGQGIYNSPLHF.

The chain has TRBV6-6 and TRBJ2-1; no firm D call. Germline lookup yields CDR1 MNHNY and CDR2 SVGAGI (reference sequence). The CDR3 is 14 amino acids. Trimming took off 6 bases at V and 0 bases at J, with 9 bases between the two ends. This CDR3 is CASSGSSSYNEQFF. Written as DNA, the CDR3 is TGTGCCAGCAGCGGGTCGAGCTCCTACAATGAGCAGTTCTTC.

This chain's CDR3 is CASSQDGLGGFYNEQFF. CDR3 coding DNA: TGCGCCAGCAGCCAAGATGGACTTGGGGGCTTCTACAATGAGCAGTTCTTC. V is TRBV4-3 and J is TRBJ2-1; perhaps TRBD1 as D (6 bases). Germline V lookup: CDR1 LGHNA, CDR2 YSLEER. This CDR3 is built from 17 residues. V was trimmed by 0 bases and J by 3 bases, leaving 15 bases between them.

A few counts support this clone. The chain links TRBV19 to TRBJ2-7, with 7 bases lining up with TRBD2. With V trimmed by 7 bases and J by 3 bases, 9 bases remained unmatched. Germline V gives CDR1 LNHDA, CDR2 SQIVND (reference sequence). CDR3 length: 14 residues. As DNA, the CDR3 is TGTGCCAGTATGGAGGGAGGGGTCAACTACGAGCAGTACTTC. This translates into CASMEGGVNYEQYF.

This clone was seen more than once but under ten times. This chain uses TRBV29-1 with TRBJ2-3; D unresolved. The CDR3 contains 14 residues. Per the germline V gene, CDR1 is SQVTM and CDR2 is ANQGSEA. The germline V and J ends were trimmed by 5 bases and 2 bases, with 14 bases remaining between them. Written as DNA, the CDR3 is TGCAGCGTTTTCTACGAGCCCCACACAGATACGCAGTATTTT. Translating gives CSVFYEPHTDTQYF.

This chain connects TRBV10-3 to TRBJ1-5, with 9 bases lining up with TRBD1. The CDR3 totals 15 residues. The trim removed 10 bases at V and 6 bases at J, leaving 13 bases unmatched. The germline gives CDR1 ENHRY, CDR2 SYGVKD. Here the CDR3 reads CASRAGQGGGQPQHF. The CDR3 DNA is TGTGCCAGCAGGGCGGGACAGGGAGGAGGTCAGCCCCAGCATTTT.

The chain couples TRBV29-1 to TRBJ2-2; D possibly corresponds to TRBD2 (5 bases). CDR1 is SQVTM and CDR2 is ANQGSEA in the germline V gene. The CDR3 extends over 13 amino acids. Trimming left V 6 bases short and J 6 bases short, with 14 bases between. CDR3 protein: CSVGTGVPGELFF. As DNA, the CDR3 is TGCAGCGTGGGAACCGGGGTACCCGGGGAGCTGTTTTTT.

The V and J genes are TRBV13 and TRBJ2-5; 11 positions match TRBD2. V shed 5 bases and J 5 bases; nucleotides not matched to a gene: 10. The CDR3 consists of 16 residues. Germline V CDR1 and CDR2: PRHDT, FYEKMQ (reference sequence). The CDR3 DNA is TGTGCCAGCAGCGGCATACTAGCGGGAGAGAAGGAGACCCAGTACTTC. Its protein is CASSGILAGEKETQYF.

Points on this clone: Sequence at one end of the junction differs from germline and may be a read error. The chain is built from TRBV7-9 and TRBJ2-1; maybe TRBD2 (5 bases). CDR1 and CDR2 from the germline V gene are SEHNR and FQNEAQ (reference sequence). This CDR3 comprises 18 residues. The CDR3 DNA reads TGTTCCAGCAGCTCCCCCCCCGGCGGGTCCGACTCCTACAATGAGCAGTTCTTC. It yields the protein CSSSSPPGGSDSYNEQFF.

This clone has just one count. This sequence joins TRBV2 and TRBJ2-3; 7 bases map to TRBD1. The V and J ends lost 6 bases and 4 bases, in that order; junction bases with no gene match: 10. CDR3 length equals 15 residues. Germline V gene lookup returns CDR1 SNHLY and CDR2 FYNNEI. CDR3 residues: CASRFPGGPADTQYF. The CDR3 region has the DNA TGTGCCAGCAGATTTCCAGGGGGTCCGGCAGATACGCAGTATTTT.